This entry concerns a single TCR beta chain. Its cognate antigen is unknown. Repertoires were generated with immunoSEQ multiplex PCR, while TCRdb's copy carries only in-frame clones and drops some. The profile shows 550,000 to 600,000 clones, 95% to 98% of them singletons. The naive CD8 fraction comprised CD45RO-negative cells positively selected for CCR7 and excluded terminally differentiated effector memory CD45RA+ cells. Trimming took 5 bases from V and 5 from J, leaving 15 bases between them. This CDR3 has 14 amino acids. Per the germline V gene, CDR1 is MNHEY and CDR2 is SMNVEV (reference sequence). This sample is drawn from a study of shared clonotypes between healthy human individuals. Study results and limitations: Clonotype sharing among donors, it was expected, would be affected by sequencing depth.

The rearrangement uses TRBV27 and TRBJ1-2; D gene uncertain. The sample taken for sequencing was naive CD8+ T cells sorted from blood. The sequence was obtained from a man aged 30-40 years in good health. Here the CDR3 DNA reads TGTGCCAGCAGTGACCGGGAGCTCATTTATGGCTACACCTTC. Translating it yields CASSDRELIYGYTF.